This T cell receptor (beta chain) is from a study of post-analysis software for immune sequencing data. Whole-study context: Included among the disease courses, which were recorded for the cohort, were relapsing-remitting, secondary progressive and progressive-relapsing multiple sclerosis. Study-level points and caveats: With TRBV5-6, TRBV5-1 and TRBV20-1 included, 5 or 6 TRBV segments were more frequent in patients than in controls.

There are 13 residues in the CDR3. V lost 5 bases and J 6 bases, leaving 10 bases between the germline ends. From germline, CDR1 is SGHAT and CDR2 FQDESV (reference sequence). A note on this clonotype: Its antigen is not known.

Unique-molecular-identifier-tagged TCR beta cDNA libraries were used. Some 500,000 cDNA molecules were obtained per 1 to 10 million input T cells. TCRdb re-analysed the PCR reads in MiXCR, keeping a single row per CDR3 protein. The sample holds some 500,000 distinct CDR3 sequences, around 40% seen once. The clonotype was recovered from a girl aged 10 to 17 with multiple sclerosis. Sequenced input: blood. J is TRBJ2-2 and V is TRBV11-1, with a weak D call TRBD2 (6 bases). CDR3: CASSKRDSGELFF. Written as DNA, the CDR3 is TGTGCCAGCAGCAAGAGGGACTCCGGGGAGCTGTTTTTT.